This T cell receptor (beta chain) comes out of a study of identical twins' blood T cells. How the authors handled the data: Each library had roughly 2.2 to 4 million CDR3 reads and about 90,000 to nearly 500,000 clonotypes. One entry per CDR3 protein, called by TCRdb with MiXCR from the 5' RACE reads. These V and J calls rely on TCRdb rather than the paper's analysis. The repertoire holds 350,000 to 400,000 distinct CDR3 sequences, with over 25% as singletons. Findings of the study overall: Shared environment remains a possible cause of twin similarity.

This clonotype was detected a few times. Antigen: not known. Likely shared infections and vaccines: all three twin pairs were reared together. Sequencing was carried out using PBMCs. This sequence was found in a woman aged 18-55 years in good health.

The CDR3 region has the DNA TGCGCCAGCAGGGCTCCCAGGGGCTACTATGAAGCTTTCTTT. Translated, it gives CASRAPRGYYEAFF. The chain couples TRBV10-2 to TRBJ1-1, with D possibly being TRBD1 (6 bases). The germline V and J ends were trimmed by 6 bases and 7 bases, with 18 bases remaining between them. The CDR3 totals 14 residues. Germline V gene data show CDR1 as WSHSY and CDR2 as SAAADI.